The present TCR beta chain was sequenced within a study of cytomegalovirus exposure and HLA in healthy donors. With regard to this clone: What it binds is unknown.

Per the germline V gene, CDR1 is SGHRS and CDR2 is YFSETQ. There are 15 residues in the CDR3. Unmatched junction bases numbered 9, after V lost 8 bases and J lost 4 bases. Study-level points and caveats: An apparent linkage of common viral pathogens to several of the most significant clusters emerged in a later analysis.

PCR primers comprised 60 Vbeta and 13 Jbeta primers. Sequencing used immunoSEQ multiplex PCR; TCRdb keeps in-frame clones, though not all of them. Of 120,000 or so clones in the sample, about 70% were seen once. The sequenced sample was PBMCs. The receptor's source is a woman aged 40 to 50 in good health and CMV-seronegative. V usage is TRBV5-1 and J usage is TRBJ2-2, with 9 bases lining up with TRBD2. The CDR3 DNA reads as TGCGCCAGTCAAAGCGGGGGGCAGGGCACCGGGGAGCTGTTTTTT. Translating it yields CASQSGGQGTGELFF.